This T cell receptor (beta chain) was sequenced in a study of T cell repertoires in ileal Crohn's disease. Study details: At surgery, about 34% of patients smoked, with median disease duration approximately 8 years.

Concerning this clone itself: Its antigen is still unknown.

TCRdb's table, derived via immunoSEQ multiplex PCR, lists solely in-frame clones and lacks some. Of over 750 clones listed, 70% to 90% are singletons. General study points: Clonality above 26.8% at surgery always came with endoscopic recurrence. Sorted CD8 T cells held more high-frequency clones than CD4.

The junction had 6 bases not matched to a gene; V was cut back by 2 bases and J by 2 bases. Germline lookup yields CDR1 MNHEY and CDR2 SMNVEV (reference sequence). The length of the CDR3 is 16 residues. This sequence joins TRBV27 and TRBJ1-2; 9 bases match TRBD1. Sequenced input: ileal tissue. The sequence was collected from an adult with Crohn's disease. CDR3 DNA: TGTGCCAGCAGTTTAGTTTTTGGACAGGGGAACTATGGCTACACCTTC. Translated: CASSLVFGQGNYGYTF.